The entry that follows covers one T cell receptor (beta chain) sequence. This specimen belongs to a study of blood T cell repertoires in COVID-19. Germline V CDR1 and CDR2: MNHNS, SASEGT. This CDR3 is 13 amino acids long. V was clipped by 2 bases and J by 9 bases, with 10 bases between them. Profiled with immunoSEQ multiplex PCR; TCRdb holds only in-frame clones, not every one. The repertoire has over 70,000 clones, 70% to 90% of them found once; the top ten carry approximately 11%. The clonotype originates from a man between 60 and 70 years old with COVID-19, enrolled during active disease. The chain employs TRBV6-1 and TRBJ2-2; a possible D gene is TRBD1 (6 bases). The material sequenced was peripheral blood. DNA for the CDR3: TGTGCCAGCAGTGAACAGGGGTACTGGGAGCTGTTTTTT. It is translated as CASSEQGYWELFF.